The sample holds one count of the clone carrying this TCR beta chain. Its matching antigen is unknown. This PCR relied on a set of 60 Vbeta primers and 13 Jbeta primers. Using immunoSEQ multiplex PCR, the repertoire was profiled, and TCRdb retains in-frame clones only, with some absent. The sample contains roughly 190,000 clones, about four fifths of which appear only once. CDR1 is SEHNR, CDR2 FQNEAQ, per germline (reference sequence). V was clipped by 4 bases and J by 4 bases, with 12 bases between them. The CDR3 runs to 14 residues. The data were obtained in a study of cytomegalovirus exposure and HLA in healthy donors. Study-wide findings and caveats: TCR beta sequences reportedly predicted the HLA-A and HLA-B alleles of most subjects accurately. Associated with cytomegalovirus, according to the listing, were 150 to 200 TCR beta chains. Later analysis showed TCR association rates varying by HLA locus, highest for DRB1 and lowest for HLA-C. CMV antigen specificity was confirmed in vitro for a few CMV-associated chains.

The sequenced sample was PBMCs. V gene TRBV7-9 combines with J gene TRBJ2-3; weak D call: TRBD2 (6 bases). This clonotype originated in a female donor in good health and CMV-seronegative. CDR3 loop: CASSSTGEADTQYF. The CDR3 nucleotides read TGTGCCAGCAGCTCGACGGGGGAGGCAGATACGCAGTATTTT.